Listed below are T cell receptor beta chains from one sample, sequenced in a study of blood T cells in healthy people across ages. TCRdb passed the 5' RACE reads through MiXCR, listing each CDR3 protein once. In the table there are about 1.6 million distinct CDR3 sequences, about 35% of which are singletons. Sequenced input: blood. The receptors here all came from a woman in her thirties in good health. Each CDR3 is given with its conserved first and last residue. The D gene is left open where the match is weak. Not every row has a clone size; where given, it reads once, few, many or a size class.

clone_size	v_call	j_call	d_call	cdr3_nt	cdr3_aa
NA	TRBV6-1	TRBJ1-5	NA	TGTGCCAGCGGAGACAGGTTCGAACGGCTCTATAGCAATCAGCCCCAGCATTTT	CASGDRFERLYSNQPQHF
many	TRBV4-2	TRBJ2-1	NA	TGTGCCAGCAGCCCCTCGGTGGGAAACAATGAGCAGTTCTTC	CASSPSVGNNEQFF
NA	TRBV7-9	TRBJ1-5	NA	TGTGCCAGCAGCTTGGACCTCGTTGGCAATCAGCCCCAGCATTTT	CASSLDLVGNQPQHF
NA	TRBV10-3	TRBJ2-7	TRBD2	TGTGCCACCAGCGAGCTAGCGGGGGGGCCCTACGAGCAGTACTTC	CATSELAGGPYEQYF
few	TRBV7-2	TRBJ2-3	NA	TGTGCCAGCAGCTCCCAGGGGAATACGCAGTATTTT	CASSSQGNTQYF
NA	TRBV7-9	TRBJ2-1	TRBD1	TGTGCCAGCAGCACGACAGGGTTTAATGAGCAGTTCTTC	CASSTTGFNEQFF
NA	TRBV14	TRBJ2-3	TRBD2	TGTGCCAGCAGACGTCGGGGGGGAGATACGCAGTATTTT	CASRRRGGDTQYF
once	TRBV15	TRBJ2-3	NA	TGTGCCGCCAGCAGAGGAAAGGGCACAGATACGCAGTATTTT	CAASRGKGTDTQYF
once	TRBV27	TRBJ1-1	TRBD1	TGTGCCAGCAGTTTATTCTCAGGGGGCATTATCACTGAAGCTTTCTTT	CASSLFSGGIITEAFF
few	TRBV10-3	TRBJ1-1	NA	TGTGCCATCAGTGAAGTCGAGAACACTGAAGCTTTCTTT	CAISEVENTEAFF
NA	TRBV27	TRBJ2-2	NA	TGTGCCAGCAGTTCCGCGAACACCGGGAAGCTGTTTTTT	CASSSANTGKLFF
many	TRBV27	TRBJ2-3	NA	TGTGCCAGCAGTTTAACGGCGGTGGGAGATACGCAGTATTTT	CASSLTAVGDTQYF
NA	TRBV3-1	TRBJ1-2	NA	TGTGCCAGCAGCCAAGGGACCTACTATGGCTACACCTTC	CASSQGTYYGYTF
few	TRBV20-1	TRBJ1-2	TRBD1	TGCAGTGCTAGAGAGACACAGGGGGTGGATGGCTACACCTTC	CSARETQGVDGYTF
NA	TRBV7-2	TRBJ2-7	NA	TGTGCCAGCAGCTTAAAAGGGGCAGGGGAATACGAGCAGTACTTC	CASSLKGAGEYEQYF
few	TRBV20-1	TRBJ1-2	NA	TGCAGTGCGCCGAGAGACGGCGCCCTTGACTATGGCTACACCTTC	CSAPRDGALDYGYTF
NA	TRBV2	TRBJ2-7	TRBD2	TGTGCCAGCAGGGGACTAGCGGGGTTCGAGCAGTACTTC	CASRGLAGFEQYF
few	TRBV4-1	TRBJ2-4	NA	TGCGCCAGCAGCCAAGTAATAGTAGCCAAAAACATTCAGTACTTC	CASSQVIVAKNIQYF
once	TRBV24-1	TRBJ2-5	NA	TGTGCCACCAGTGCGACTAGGTACAATGAGCAGTACTTC	CATSATRYNEQYF
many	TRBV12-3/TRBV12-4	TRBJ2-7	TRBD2	TGTGCCAGCAGTTTTTCTACACTAGCGGACTACGAGCAGTACTTC	CASSFSTLADYEQYF
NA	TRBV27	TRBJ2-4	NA	TGTGCCAGCAGTTCGGTCGATCTAGCCAAAAACATTCAGTACTTC	CASSSVDLAKNIQYF
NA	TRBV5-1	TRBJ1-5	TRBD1	TGCGCCAGCAGCTACGAAGGCAGGGGGAATCAGCCCCAGCATTTT	CASSYEGRGNQPQHF
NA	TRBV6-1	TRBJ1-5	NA	TGTGCCAGCCAACAGGGTTATAGCAATCAGCCCCAGCATTTT	CASQQGYSNQPQHF
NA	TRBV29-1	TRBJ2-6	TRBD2	TGCAGCGTGGCTAGCGGGAGGATACTCTCTGGGGCCAACGTCCTGACTTTC	CSVASGRILSGANVLTF
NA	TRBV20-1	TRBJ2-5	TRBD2	TGCAGTGCTAGGTCTCTCGGGAGGAACAAAGAGACCCAGTACTTC	CSARSLGRNKETQYF
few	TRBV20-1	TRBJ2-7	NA	TGCAGTGCTGTCGGAAACAAGGCTGCCTACGAGCAGTACTTC	CSAVGNKAAYEQYF
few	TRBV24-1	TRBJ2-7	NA	TGTGCCACCAGTGAGCCAGGCTTCAACGAGCAGTACTTC	CATSEPGFNEQYF
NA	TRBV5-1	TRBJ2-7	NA	TGCGCCAGCAGCCCAGGATCCTACAATGAGCAGTACTTC	CASSPGSYNEQYF
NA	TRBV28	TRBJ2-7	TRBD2	TGTGCCAGCAGTACTAGCGGGAGGACGTACGAGCAGTACTTC	CASSTSGRTYEQYF
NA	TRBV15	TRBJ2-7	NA	TGTGCCACCAGCAGACCCGCGGGCTACGAGCAGTACTTC	CATSRPAGYEQYF
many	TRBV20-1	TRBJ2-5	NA	TGCAGTGCTAGCTCTCTAGGGGGTAACCAAGAGACCCAGTACTTC	CSASSLGGNQETQYF
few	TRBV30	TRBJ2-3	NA	TGTGCCTGGAGATCGCCAGGAGGGGCCGTCGATACGCAGTATTTT	CAWRSPGGAVDTQYF
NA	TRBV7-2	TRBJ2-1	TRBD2	TGTGCCGGCAGCCTAGGGACTAGCGGCAATGAGCAGTTCTTC	CAGSLGTSGNEQFF
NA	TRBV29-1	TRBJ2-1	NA	TGCAGCGTCACCGTCTCGCCATCCTGGGGGGGCCGGGGCCACAATGAGCAGTTCTTC	CSVTVSPSWGGRGHNEQFF
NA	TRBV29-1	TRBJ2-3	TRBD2	TGCAGCATGGGGGGGGGGATTTTTGAGACAGATACGCAGTATTTT	CSMGGGIFETDTQYF
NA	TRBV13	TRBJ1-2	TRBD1	TGTGCCGGCAGACAGGGCCTCCGGGGCTACACCTTC	CAGRQGLRGYTF
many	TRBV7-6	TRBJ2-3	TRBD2	TGTGCCAGCAGCTTAAGTAGCGGGACCTACACAGATACGCAGTATTTT	CASSLSSGTYTDTQYF
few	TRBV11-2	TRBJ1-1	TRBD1	TGTGCCAGCAGCTTCCCCGTGGAAGGGGGCAATATGAACACTGAAGCTTTCTTT	CASSFPVEGGNMNTEAFF
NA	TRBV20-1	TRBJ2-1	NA	TGCAGTGCTCTCCTCGGGACTTTGGGGAATGAGCAGTTCTTC	CSALLGTLGNEQFF
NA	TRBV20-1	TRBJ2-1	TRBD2	TGCAGTGCTAGAGAACCCCGGGAGGGGTCCTACAATGAGCAGTTCTTC	CSAREPREGSYNEQFF
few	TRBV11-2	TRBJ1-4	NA	TGTGCCAGCAGCAGCACAGGGTCCCCTAATGAAAAACTGTTTTTT	CASSSTGSPNEKLFF
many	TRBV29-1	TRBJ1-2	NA	TGCAGCGTTCGGGACGGAGCTAACTATGGCTACACCTTC	CSVRDGANYGYTF
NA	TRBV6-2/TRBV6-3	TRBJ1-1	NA	TGTGCCAGCGGGACTAGTCGGGGCACTGAAGCTTTCTTT	CASGTSRGTEAFF
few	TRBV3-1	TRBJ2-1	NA	TGTGCCAGCAGCCAAGGACACCCTAATGAGCAGTTCTTC	CASSQGHPNEQFF